This TCR beta chain was sequenced for a study of early T cells in non-severe SARS-CoV-2 infection. The wider study: Unsorted whole blood bulk RNA was sequenced, with unpaired chains.

TCRdb re-called the 5' RACE reads with MiXCR, one entry per CDR3 protein. The sample includes fewer than 65,000 distinct CDR3 sequences, about 7.6% of them seen just once. CDR1 and CDR2 from the germline V gene are MNHEY and SVGEGT. V lost 0 bases and J lost 5, with 14 bases in between. This CDR3 contains 16 residues. The V and J genes are TRBV6-2 or TRBV6-3 and TRBJ2-4; no definite D call. The TCR sequence derives from an adult who was a healthcare worker with PCR-confirmed SARS-CoV-2 infection or an uninfected control (not recorded which). The sequencing used whole blood, collected at baseline. The CDR3 loop is CASSYSRASGENIQYF. The CDR3 coding sequence is TGTGCCAGCAGTTACTCGAGAGCTTCGGGTGAAAACATTCAGTACTTC.